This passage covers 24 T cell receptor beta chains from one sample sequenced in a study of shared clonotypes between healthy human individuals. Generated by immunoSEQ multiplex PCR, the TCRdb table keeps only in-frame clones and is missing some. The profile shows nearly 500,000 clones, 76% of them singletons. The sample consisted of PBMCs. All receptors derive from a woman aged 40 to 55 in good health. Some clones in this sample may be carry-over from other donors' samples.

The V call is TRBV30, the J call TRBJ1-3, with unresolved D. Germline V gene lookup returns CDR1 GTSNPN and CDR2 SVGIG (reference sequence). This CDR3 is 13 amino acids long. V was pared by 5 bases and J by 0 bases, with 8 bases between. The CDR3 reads CAWDTSSGNTIYF. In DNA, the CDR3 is TGTGCCTGGGACACGAGCTCTGGAAACACCATATATTTT.

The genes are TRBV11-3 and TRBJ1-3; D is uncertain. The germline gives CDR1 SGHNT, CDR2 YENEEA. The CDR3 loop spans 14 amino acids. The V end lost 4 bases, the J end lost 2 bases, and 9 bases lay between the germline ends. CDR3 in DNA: TGTGCCAGCAGCTCCACCGCGGCTGGAAACACCATATATTTT. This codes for CASSSTAAGNTIYF.

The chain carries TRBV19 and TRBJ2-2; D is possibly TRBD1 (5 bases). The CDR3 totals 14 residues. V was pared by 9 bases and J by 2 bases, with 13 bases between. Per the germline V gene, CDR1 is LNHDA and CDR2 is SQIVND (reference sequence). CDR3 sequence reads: CASHSQGNTGELFF. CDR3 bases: TGTGCCAGCCATTCCCAGGGAAACACCGGGGAGCTGTTTTTT.

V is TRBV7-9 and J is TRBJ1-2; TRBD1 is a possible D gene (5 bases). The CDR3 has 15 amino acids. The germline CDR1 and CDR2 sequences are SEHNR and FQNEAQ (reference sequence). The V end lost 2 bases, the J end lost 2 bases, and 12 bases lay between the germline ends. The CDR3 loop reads CASSLYDRGNYGYTF. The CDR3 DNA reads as TGTGCCAGCAGCTTATATGATAGGGGAAACTATGGCTACACCTTC.

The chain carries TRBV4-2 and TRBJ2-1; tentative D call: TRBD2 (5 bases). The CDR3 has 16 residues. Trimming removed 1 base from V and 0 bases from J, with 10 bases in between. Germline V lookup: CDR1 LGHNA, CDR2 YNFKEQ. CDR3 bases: TGTGCCAGCAGCCAAGTAATAGGGAGCTCCTACAATGAGCAGTTCTTC. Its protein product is CASSQVIGSSYNEQFF.

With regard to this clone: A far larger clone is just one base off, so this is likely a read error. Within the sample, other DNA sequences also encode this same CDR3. CDR3 sequence reads: CASSPPRDDREQYF. Written as DNA, the CDR3 is TGTGCCAGCTCACCTCCCCGGGACGATCGGGAGCAGTACTTC. The chain carries TRBV18 and TRBJ2-7, with D tentatively TRBD1 or TRBD2 (5 bases each). The germline V gene has CDR1 KGHSH and CDR2 LQKENI. Trimming stripped 3 bases from V and 7 bases from J, with 16 bases between. The CDR3 has 14 amino acids.

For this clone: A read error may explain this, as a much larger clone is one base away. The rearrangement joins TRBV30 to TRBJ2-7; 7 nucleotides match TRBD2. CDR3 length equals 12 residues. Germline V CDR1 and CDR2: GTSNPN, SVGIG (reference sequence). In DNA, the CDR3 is TGTGCCTGGGGAGGGGAGGGGCCCCGCCGATTCTTC. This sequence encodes CAWGGEGPRRFF.

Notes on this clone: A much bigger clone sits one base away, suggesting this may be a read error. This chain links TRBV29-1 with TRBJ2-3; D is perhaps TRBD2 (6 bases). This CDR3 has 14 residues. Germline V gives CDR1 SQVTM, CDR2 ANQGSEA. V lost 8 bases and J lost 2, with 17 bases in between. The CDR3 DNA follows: TGCAGCATTGTGGGCGGGATGGTCACAGATACGCAGTATTTT. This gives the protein CSIVGGMVTDTQYF.

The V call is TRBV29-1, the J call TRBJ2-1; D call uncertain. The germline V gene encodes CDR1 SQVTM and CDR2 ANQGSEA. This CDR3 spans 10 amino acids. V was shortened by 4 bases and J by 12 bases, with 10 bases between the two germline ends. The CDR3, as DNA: TGCAGCGTTGTTGAGGACGGGCAGTTCTTC. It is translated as CSVVEDGQFF.

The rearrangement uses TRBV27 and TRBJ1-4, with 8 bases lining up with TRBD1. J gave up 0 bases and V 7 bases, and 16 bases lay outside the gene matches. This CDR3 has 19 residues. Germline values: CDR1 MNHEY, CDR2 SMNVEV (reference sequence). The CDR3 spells CASILFKDREITTNEKLFF. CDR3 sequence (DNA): TGTGCCAGCATCCTATTTAAGGACAGGGAAATAACAACTAATGAAAAACTGTTTTTT.

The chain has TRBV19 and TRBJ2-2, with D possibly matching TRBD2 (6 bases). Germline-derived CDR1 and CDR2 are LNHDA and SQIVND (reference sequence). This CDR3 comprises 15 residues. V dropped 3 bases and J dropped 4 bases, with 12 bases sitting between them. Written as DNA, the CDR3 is TGTGCCAGTAGTATTACAGGAGGGAGCACCGGGGAGCTGTTTTTT. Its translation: CASSITGGSTGELFF.

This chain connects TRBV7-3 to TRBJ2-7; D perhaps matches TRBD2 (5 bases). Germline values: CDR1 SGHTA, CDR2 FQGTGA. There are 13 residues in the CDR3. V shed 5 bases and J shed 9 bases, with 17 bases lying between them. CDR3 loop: CASSPGIEYGQYF. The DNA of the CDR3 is TGTGCCAGCAGCCCCGGGATAGAGTATGGGCAGTACTTC.

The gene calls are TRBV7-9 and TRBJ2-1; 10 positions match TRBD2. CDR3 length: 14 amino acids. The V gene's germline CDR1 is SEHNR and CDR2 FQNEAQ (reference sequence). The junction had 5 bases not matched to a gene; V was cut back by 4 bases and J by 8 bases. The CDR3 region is CASSSSGTSDEQFF. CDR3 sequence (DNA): TGTGCCAGCAGCTCCTCCGGGACTAGCGATGAGCAGTTCTTC.

The CDR3 DNA reads TGTGCCATCCAGCGGGACAGGGAAAGTGGCTACACCTTC. Translating it yields CAIQRDRESGYTF. V usage is TRBV10-3 and J usage is TRBJ1-2; 9 positions match TRBD1. The germline V gene has CDR1 ENHRY and CDR2 SYGVKD. The CDR3 sequence is 13 residues long. Trimming removed 8 bases from V and 7 bases from J; junction bases left unmatched: 8.

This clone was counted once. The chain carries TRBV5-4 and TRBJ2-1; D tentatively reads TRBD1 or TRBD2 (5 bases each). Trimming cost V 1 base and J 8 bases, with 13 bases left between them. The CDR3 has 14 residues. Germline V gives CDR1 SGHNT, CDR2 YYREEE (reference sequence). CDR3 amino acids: CASSLRGGLDEQFF. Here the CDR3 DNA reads TGTGCCAGCAGCTTGAGGGGCGGGTTGGATGAGCAGTTCTTC.

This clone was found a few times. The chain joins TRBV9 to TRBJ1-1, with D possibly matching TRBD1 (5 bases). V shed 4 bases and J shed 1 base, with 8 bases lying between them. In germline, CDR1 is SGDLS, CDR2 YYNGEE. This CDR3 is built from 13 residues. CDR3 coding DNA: TGTGCCAGCAGCTTACAGGCGAACACTGAAGCTTTCTTT. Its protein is CASSLQANTEAFF.

The CDR3 region has the DNA TGTGCCTGGAGTGGACTAGCGGGACTCCAAGAGACCCAGTACTTC. Translation gives CAWSGLAGLQETQYF. The V call is TRBV30, the J call TRBJ2-5, with 11 bases aligning to TRBD2. Unmatched junction bases numbered 2, after V lost 1 base and J lost 1 base. This CDR3 is built from 15 residues. The V gene's germline CDR1 is GTSNPN and CDR2 SVGIG (reference sequence).

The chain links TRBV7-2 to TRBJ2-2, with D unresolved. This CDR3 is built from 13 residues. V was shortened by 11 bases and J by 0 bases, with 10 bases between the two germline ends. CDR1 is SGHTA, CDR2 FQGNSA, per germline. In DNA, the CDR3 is TGTGCCGGCGGCAGGTCGAACACCGGGGAGCTGTTTTTT. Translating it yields CAGGRSNTGELFF.

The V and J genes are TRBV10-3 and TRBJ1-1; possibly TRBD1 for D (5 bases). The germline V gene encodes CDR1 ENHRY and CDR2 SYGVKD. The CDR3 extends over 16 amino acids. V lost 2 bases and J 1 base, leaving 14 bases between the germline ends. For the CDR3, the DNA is TGTGCCATCAGTGAGGACGGCGGGGCCGGGAACACTGAAGCTTTCTTT. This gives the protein CAISEDGGAGNTEAFF.

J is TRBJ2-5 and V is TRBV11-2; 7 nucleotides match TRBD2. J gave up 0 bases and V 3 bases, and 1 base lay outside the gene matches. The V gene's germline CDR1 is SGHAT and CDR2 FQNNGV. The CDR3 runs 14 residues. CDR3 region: CASSLGGYQETQYF. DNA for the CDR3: TGTGCCAGCAGCTTGGGGGGGTACCAAGAGACCCAGTACTTC.

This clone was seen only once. CDR3 sequence: CSVDLAGSTDTQYF. CDR3 sequence (DNA): TGCAGCGTTGACCTAGCGGGAAGCACAGATACGCAGTATTTT. This chain links TRBV29-1 with TRBJ2-3; 9 bases align to TRBD2. The J segment lost 0 bases and the V segment lost 3 bases, leaving 1 base of the junction unmatched. Germline lookup yields CDR1 SQVTM and CDR2 ANQGSEA. The CDR3 consists of 14 residues.

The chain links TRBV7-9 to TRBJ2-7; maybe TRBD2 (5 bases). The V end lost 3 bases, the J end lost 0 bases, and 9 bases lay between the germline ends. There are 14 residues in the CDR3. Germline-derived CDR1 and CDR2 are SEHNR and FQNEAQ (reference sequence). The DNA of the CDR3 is TGTGCCAGCAGCTTTCTAGCCAGCTCCTACGAGCAGTACTTC. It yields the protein CASSFLASSYEQYF.

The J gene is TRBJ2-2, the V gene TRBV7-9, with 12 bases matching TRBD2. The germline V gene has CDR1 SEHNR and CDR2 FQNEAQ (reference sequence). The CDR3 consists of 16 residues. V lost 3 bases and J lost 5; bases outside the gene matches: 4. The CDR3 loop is CASSFGLAGLTGELFF. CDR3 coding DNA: TGTGCCAGCAGCTTCGGACTAGCGGGATTGACCGGGGAGCTGTTTTTT.

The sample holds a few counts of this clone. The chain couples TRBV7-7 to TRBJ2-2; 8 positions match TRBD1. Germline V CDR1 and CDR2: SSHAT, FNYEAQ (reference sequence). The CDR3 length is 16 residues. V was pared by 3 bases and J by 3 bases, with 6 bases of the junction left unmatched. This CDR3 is CASSLAGGADTGELFF. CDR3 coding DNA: TGTGCCAGCAGCTTGGCAGGGGGCGCGGACACCGGGGAGCTGTTTTTT.